The rows below give T cell receptor beta chains drawn from one sample of a study of blood T cells in healthy people across ages. One entry per CDR3 protein results from TCRdb running MiXCR on the 5' RACE reads. The sample includes 600,000 or so distinct CDR3 sequences, under 30% of them seen just once. Sequenced input: blood. All receptors come from an elderly woman in good health. CDR3s include the opening cysteine and the closing phenylalanine or tryptophan. A D gene is named only where the DNA matches it firmly. A row's size may be missing; if present it is once, few, many or a size class.

>.|TRBJ2-5|TRBD2|TRBV29-1
CSVEDQRGAPETQYF
TGCAGCGTTGAAGACCAGCGGGGGGCCCCAGAGACCCAGTACTTC
>many|TRBJ1-2|TRBD1|TRBV6-1
CASKRRQGGGYTF
TGTGCCAGCAAGAGAAGACAGGGTGGGGGCTACACCTTC
>many|TRBJ2-1|.|TRBV12-3/TRBV12-4
CASSLVGADEQFF
TGTGCCAGCAGTTTGGTGGGGGCCGATGAGCAGTTCTTC
>many|TRBJ2-3|TRBD2|TRBV7-9
CASSSSRSGGADTQYF
TGTGCCAGCAGCTCGTCCCGTAGCGGGGGGGCAGATACGCAGTATTTT
>many|TRBJ1-6|.|TRBV28
CASSLSWSSYNSPLHF
TGTGCCAGCAGCCTGTCGTGGAGCTCCTATAATTCACCCCTCCACTTT
>many|TRBJ2-5|TRBD2|TRBV5-1
CASSLGLAGNQETQYF
TGCGCCAGCAGTTTGGGACTAGCGGGGAACCAAGAGACCCAGTACTTC
>few|TRBJ1-1|TRBD1|TRBV30
CAWSGTGSEAFF
TGTGCCTGGAGTGGGACAGGGAGTGAAGCTTTCTTT
>.|TRBJ2-1|.|TRBV29-1
CSVGRARDEQFF
TGCAGCGTTGGCAGGGCTAGGGATGAGCAGTTCTTC
>.|TRBJ1-1|.|TRBV5-1
CASKKDPVNTEAFF
TGCGCCAGCAAAAAGGACCCGGTGAACACTGAAGCTTTCTTT
>many|TRBJ2-1|.|TRBV6-6
CASSPALGGDGNEQFF
TGTGCCAGCAGCCCGGCATTAGGGGGAGACGGGAATGAGCAGTTCTTC
>few|TRBJ1-1|.|TRBV3-1
CASSAQHWNTEAFF
TGTGCCAGCAGCGCCCAACACTGGAACACTGAAGCTTTCTTT
>.|TRBJ2-2|TRBD2|TRBV9
CASQAGTGERFF
TGTGCCAGCCAAGCGGGAACCGGGGAGCGGTTTTTT
>few|TRBJ2-5|.|TRBV5-1
CASSSQEGAWETQYF
TGCGCCAGCAGCTCCCAGGAAGGGGCATGGGAGACCCAGTACTTC
>many|TRBJ2-3|.|TRBV6-1
CASLDSLLTDTQYF
TGTGCCAGCTTGGACTCCCTACTCACAGATACGCAGTATTTT
>.|TRBJ2-3|TRBD1|TRBV11-1
CASSLLRRRGQVPLPTDTQYF
TGTGCCAGCAGCTTATTGCGGAGGAGGGGACAGGTTCCCCTTCCCACAGATACGCAGTATTTT
>many|TRBJ1-5|TRBD1|TRBV20-1
CSAGGRSNQPQHF
TGCAGCGCAGGGGGTCGAAGCAATCAGCCCCAGCATTTT
>.|TRBJ2-3|TRBD2|TRBV4-2
CASSLDRRGGGDTQYF
TGTGCCAGCAGCCTCGATCGGCGGGGGGGAGGGGATACGCAGTATTTT
>once|TRBJ1-6|.|TRBV30
CAWSQCAGSPLHF
TGTGCCTGGAGCCAGTGTGCGGGTTCACCCCTCCACTTT
>few|TRBJ1-4|TRBD1|TRBV12-5
CASGRQGDREKLFF
TGTGCTAGTGGTCGACAGGGAGATCGTGAAAAACTGTTTTTT
>many|TRBJ2-5|TRBD1|TRBV5-4
CASSPGQGRTETQYF
TGTGCCAGCAGCCCGGGACAGGGGCGCACAGAGACCCAGTACTTC
>many|TRBJ1-6|.|TRBV5-5
CASTRDWKVNSPLHF
TGTGCCAGCACCCGGGACTGGAAAGTTAATTCACCCCTCCACTTT
>.|TRBJ1-4|TRBD1|TRBV18
CASSSDRGEKLFF
TGTGCCAGCTCATCTGACAGGGGTGAAAAACTGTTTTTT
>many|TRBJ2-3|.|TRBV7-9
CASSSTGYTQYF
TGTGCCAGCAGCAGCACAGGGTATACGCAGTATTTT
>.|TRBJ2-2|TRBD2|TRBV2
CASLGRRGGTTGELFF
TGTGCCAGCCTCGGGCGGCGGGGGGGAACGACCGGGGAGCTGTTTTTT
>.|TRBJ2-7|.|TRBV6-6
CASSYEAGRSYNEQYF
TGTGCCAGCAGTTACGAGGCCGGGAGATCCTACAATGAGCAGTACTTC
>.|TRBJ2-4|TRBD1|TRBV6-1
CACSEGTGGGQNIQYF
TGTGCCTGCAGTGAAGGGACAGGGGGCGGTCAAAACATTCAGTACTTC
>.|TRBJ1-6|.|TRBV6-5
CAAGKESPLHF
TGTGCCGCCGGCAAGGAATCACCCCTCCACTTT
>once|TRBJ2-3|TRBD2|TRBV29-1
CSMKGLGGADTQYF
TGCAGCATGAAGGGACTAGGTGGCGCAGATACGCAGTATTTT
>many|TRBJ1-2|.|TRBV12-3/TRBV12-4
CASRRRGPQGYTF
TGTGCCAGCAGACGCCGGGGGCCTCAAGGCTACACCTTC
>many|TRBJ1-5|.|TRBV20-1
CSARRSVGGNQPQHF
TGCAGTGCTAGAAGGAGTGTAGGGGGAAATCAGCCCCAGCATTTT
>.|TRBJ1-2|TRBD1|TRBV20-1
CSAPRQGARYGYTF
TGCAGTGCACCAAGACAGGGGGCGCGATATGGCTACACCTTC
>.|TRBJ2-7|TRBD1|TRBV12-3/TRBV12-4
CASSLGTGGLSYEQYF
TGTGCCAGCAGTTTGGGGACAGGGGGCCTCTCCTACGAGCAGTACTTC
>few|TRBJ2-3|.|TRBV4-2
CASSQGPGPDTQYF
TGTGCCAGCAGCCAAGGGCCGGGGCCAGATACGCAGTATTTT
>many|TRBJ2-3|TRBD2|TRBV7-3
CASSSSPGLAGGSNTQYF
TGTGCCAGCAGCTCCTCCCCGGGACTAGCGGGGGGTTCAAATACGCAGTATTTT
>few|TRBJ1-1|TRBD1|TRBV12-3/TRBV12-4
CASSLKVAGGGTEAFF
TGTGCCAGCAGTTTAAAAGTGGCAGGGGGGGGCACTGAAGCTTTCTTT
>few|TRBJ1-5|TRBD1|TRBV6-1
CASSTRDRAYSNQPQHF
TGTGCCAGCAGTACCCGGGACAGGGCATATAGCAATCAGCCCCAGCATTTT
>.|TRBJ2-2|TRBD1|TRBV12-3/TRBV12-4
CASTADRVDVMAGLNTGELFF
TGTGCCAGCACCGCCGACAGGGTCGACGTAATGGCTGGGTTGAACACCGGGGAGCTGTTTTTT
>few|TRBJ1-5|TRBD1|TRBV6-1
CASSEWDRDNQPQHF
TGTGCCAGCAGTGAATGGGACAGGGACAATCAGCCCCAGCATTTT
>.|TRBJ2-7|.|TRBV20-1
CSATSKAAALAIYEQYF
TGCAGTGCCACATCAAAAGCGGCGGCCCTAGCGATCTACGAGCAGTACTTC
>.|TRBJ2-3|.|TRBV18
CASSPSVTKGKADTQYF
TGTGCCAGCTCACCATCGGTGACCAAAGGAAAGGCAGATACGCAGTATTTT
>many|TRBJ1-2|.|TRBV5-1
CASSSDFYGYTF
TGCGCCAGTTCCTCCGACTTTTATGGCTACACCTTC
>many|TRBJ2-6|TRBD1|TRBV2
CASIGTGGPGANVLTF
TGTGCCAGCATTGGGACAGGAGGCCCTGGGGCCAACGTCCTGACTTTC
>many|TRBJ2-4|.|TRBV7-3
CASSRTEGGNIQYF
TGTGCCAGCAGCCGAACGGAAGGGGGAAACATTCAGTACTTC
>.|TRBJ1-6|.|TRBV7-8
CTSSYVGANSPLHF
TGTACCAGCAGCTATGTGGGGGCAAATTCACCCCTCCACTTT
>.|TRBJ1-1|.|TRBV3-1
CASSRTSNTEAFF
TGTGCCAGCAGCCGTACATCTAACACTGAAGCTTTCTTT
>.|TRBJ2-1|TRBD2|TRBV19
CASSLTGGGSSYNEQFF
TGTGCCAGTAGTCTGACTGGCGGGGGTAGCTCCTACAATGAGCAGTTCTTC
>many|TRBJ1-1|.|TRBV7-2
CASSLNQPNTEAFF
TGTGCCAGCAGCTTAAACCAACCGAACACTGAAGCTTTCTTT
>.|TRBJ2-7|.|TRBV2
CARTGTGTYEQYF
TGTGCCAGGACCGGGACTGGAACCTACGAGCAGTACTTC
>many|TRBJ1-1|.|TRBV27
CASSLQSLNTEAFF
TGTGCCAGCAGTCTACAATCCTTGAACACTGAAGCTTTCTTT
>many|TRBJ2-7|.|TRBV28
CASRSDPGTPPYEQYF
TGTGCCAGCAGGTCCGACCCCGGGACACCGCCCTACGAGCAGTACTTC
>many|TRBJ1-1|.|TRBV6-2/TRBV6-3
CASSLRVPGRAFF
TGTGCCAGCAGTCTAAGGGTACCCGGGAGAGCTTTCTTT
>many|TRBJ2-4|.|TRBV6-5
CASSYRGGLAAKNIQYF
TGTGCCAGCAGTTATAGAGGGGGCCTAGCGGCCAAAAACATTCAGTACTTC
>.|TRBJ2-7|.|TRBV5-5
CVSRPLGGSSYNEQYF
TGCGTCAGCAGACCCTTAGGTGGGAGCTCCTACAATGAGCAGTACTTC
>.|TRBJ1-1|TRBD1|TRBV6-6
CASRPGQGMGAFF
TGTGCCAGCAGACCGGGACAGGGGATGGGAGCTTTCTTT
>medium-sized|TRBJ2-7|.|TRBV9
CASSVERGTHEQYF
TGTGCCAGCAGCGTAGAGCGTGGTACGCACGAGCAGTACTTC